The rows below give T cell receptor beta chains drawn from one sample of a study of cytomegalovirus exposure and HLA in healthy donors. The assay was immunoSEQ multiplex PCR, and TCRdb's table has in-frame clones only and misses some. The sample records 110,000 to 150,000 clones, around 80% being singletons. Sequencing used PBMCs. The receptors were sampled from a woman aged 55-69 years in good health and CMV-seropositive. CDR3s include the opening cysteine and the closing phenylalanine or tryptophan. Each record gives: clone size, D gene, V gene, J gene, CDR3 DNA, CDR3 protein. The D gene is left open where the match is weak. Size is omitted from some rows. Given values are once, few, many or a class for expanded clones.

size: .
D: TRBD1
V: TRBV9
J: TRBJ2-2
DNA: TGTGCCAGCAAAACAGGGGGACAGGCGAACACCGGGGAGCTGTTTTTT
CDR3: CASKTGGQANTGELFF

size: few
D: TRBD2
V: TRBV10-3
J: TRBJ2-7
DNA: TGTGCCATCAGAAGAGCGGGAGACTACGAGCAGTACTTC
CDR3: CAIRRAGDYEQYF

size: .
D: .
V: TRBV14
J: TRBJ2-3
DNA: TGTGCCAGCAGCCAAGATGCGTTCAGCACAGATACGCAGTATTTT
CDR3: CASSQDAFSTDTQYF

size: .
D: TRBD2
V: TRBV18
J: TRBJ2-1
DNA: TGTGCCAGCTCACCATCCGGGACTAGCGGCTACAAAGAGTTCTTC
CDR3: CASSPSGTSGYKEFF

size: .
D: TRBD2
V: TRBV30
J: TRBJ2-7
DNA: TGTGCCTGGAGTGTACCAGCGGGATTCGACGAGCAGTACTTC
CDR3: CAWSVPAGFDEQYF

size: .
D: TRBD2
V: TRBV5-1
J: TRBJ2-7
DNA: TGCGCCAGCAGCTTTGGGCTAGCGGGAGGTGAGGCCGAGCAGTACTTC
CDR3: CASSFGLAGGEAEQYF

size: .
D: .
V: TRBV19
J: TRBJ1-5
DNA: TGTGCCGGTAGAGGCAGGGGAGAGAGCAATCAGCCCCAGCATTTT
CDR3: CAGRGRGESNQPQHF

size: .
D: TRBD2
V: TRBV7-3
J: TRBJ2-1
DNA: TGTGCCAGCAGCTCAACTAGCGGGAGTGTCCATGAGCAGTTCTTC
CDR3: CASSSTSGSVHEQFF

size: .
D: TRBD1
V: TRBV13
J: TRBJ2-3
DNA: TGTGCCAGCAGCCCCTATCTAGGGACAGGGTCCGATACGCAGTATTTT
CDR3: CASSPYLGTGSDTQYF

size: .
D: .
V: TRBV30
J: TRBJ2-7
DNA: TGTGCCTGGACACAAACCAACGAGCAGTACTTC
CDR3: CAWTQTNEQYF

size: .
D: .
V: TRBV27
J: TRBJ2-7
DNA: TGTGCCAGCAGTTTAATCGGCGGCTCCTACGAGCAGTACTTC
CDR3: CASSLIGGSYEQYF

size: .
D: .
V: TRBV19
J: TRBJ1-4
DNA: TGTGCCAGTAGTCCCGTCGGGACAACCGATGAAAAACTGTTTTTT
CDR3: CASSPVGTTDEKLFF

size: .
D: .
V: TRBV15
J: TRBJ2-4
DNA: TGTGCCACCAGCAGAGAGAGGGGGACGTACAAAAACATTCAGTACTTC
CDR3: CATSRERGTYKNIQYF

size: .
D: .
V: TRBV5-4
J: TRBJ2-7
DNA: TGTGCCAGCAGCCCAGGACAGAGGCCCTACGAGCAGTACTTC
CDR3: CASSPGQRPYEQYF

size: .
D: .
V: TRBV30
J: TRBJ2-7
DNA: TGTGCCAGGGGGGGGGCCTACGAGCAGTACTTC
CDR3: CARGGAYEQYF

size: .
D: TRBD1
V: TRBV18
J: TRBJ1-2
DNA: TGTGCCAGCTCCCCGGACAGGGCTGGCTACACCTTC
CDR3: CASSPDRAGYTF

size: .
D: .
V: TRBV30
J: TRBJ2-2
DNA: TGTGCCGGACAGCCCGGTGCGAACACCGGGGAGCTGTTTTTT
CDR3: CAGQPGANTGELFF

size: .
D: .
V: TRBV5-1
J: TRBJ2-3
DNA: TGCGCCAGCAGCTTGGTTGAGGCCCTGGGTACGCAGTATTTT
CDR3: CASSLVEALGTQYF

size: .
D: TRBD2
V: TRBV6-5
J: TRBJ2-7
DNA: TGTGCCAGCAGCACTAGCGGGACCCGGGAGCAGTACTTC
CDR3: CASSTSGTREQYF

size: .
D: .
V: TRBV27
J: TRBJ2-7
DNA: TGTGCCAGCAGTTACGGACAGAATTACGAGCAGTACTTC
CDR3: CASSYGQNYEQYF

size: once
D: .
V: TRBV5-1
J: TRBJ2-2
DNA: TGCGCCAGCAGTGCGGGACAGTACACCGGGGAGCTGTTTTTT
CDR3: CASSAGQYTGELFF

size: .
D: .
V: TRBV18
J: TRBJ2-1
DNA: TGTGCCAGCTCAACCCGCACCGGGACATTAAACAATGAGCAGTTCTTC
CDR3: CASSTRTGTLNNEQFF

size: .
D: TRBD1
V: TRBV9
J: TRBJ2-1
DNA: TGTGCCAGCAGCGTCGGGACAGGGACAGGGGAGCAGTTCTTC
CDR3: CASSVGTGTGEQFF

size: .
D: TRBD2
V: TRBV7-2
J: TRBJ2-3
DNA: TGTGCCAGCAGACTAGCGGGAGGGATGTCAGATACGCAGTATTTT
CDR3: CASRLAGGMSDTQYF

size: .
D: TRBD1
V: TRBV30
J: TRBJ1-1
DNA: TGTGCCCGAACCACAGGGGGCGAAGCTTTCTTT
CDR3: CARTTGGEAFF

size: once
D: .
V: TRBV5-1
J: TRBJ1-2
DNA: TGCGCCAGCAGTTGGGGGGATAACTATGGCTACACCTTC
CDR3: CASSWGDNYGYTF

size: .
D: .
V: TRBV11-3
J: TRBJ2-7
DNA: TGTGCCAGCAGCGTCTCGGGGGTAGGCTACGAGCAGTACTTC
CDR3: CASSVSGVGYEQYF

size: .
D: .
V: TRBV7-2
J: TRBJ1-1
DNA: TGTGCCAGCAGCTCAGGCGGACATTCGGAAATGATGCGAGCTTTCTTT
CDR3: CASSSGGHSEMMRAFF

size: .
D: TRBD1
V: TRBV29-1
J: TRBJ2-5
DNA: TGCAGCGTCCCAACAGGGGTTTGGGCCCAGTACTTC
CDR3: CSVPTGVWAQYF

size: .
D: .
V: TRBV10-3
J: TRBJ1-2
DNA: TGTGCCATCAGTGAGCCGGGCAGGGGCCCTGGCTACACCTTC
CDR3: CAISEPGRGPGYTF

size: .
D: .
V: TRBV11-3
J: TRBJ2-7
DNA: TGTGCCAGCAGCCCATACCTAGTTGGCGAGCAGTACTTC
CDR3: CASSPYLVGEQYF